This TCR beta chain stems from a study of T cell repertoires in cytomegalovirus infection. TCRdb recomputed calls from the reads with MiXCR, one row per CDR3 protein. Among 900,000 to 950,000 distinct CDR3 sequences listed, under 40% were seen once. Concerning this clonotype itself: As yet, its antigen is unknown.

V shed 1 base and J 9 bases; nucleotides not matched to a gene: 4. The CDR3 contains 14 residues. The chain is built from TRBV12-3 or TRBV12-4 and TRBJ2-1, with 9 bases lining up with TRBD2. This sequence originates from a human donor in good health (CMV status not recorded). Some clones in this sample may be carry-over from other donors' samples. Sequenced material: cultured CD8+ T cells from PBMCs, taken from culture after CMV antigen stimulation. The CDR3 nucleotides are TGTGCCAGCAGTTTAGTGGCGGGGGGGCTTGAGCAGTTCTTC. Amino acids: CASSLVAGGLEQFF.